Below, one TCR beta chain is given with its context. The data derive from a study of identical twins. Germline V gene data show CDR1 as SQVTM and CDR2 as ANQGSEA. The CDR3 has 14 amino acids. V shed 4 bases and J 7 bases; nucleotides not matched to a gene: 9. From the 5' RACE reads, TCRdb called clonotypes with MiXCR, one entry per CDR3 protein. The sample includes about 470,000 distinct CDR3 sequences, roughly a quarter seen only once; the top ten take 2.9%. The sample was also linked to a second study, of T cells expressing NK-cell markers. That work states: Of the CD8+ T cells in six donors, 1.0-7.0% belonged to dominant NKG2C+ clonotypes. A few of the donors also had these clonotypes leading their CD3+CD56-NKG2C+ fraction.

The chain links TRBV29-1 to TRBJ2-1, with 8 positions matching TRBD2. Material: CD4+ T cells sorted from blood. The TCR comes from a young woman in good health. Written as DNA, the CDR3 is TGCAGCGTTGCCCGATCCGGGACTAGGAATGAGCAGTTCTTC. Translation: CSVARSGTRNEQFF.